This TCR beta chain was sequenced during a study of beta chain features in type 1 diabetes. The study's findings and limits: People with Type 1 diabetes carried modestly yet significantly shorter TCRB CDR3s in all four CD4+ subsets. Across patients, naive, central memory and Treg TCRB repertoires exhibited apparently greater similarity than was observed across healthy donors.

Expressed TCRB transcripts were sequenced because the isolated RNA had all been reverse transcribed beforehand. The method was immunoSEQ multiplex PCR; TCRdb's version includes in-frame clones alone and lacks a portion of them. The sample records hundreds of thousands of clones, about 15% being singletons. From germline, CDR1 is MGHRA and CDR2 YSYEKL. The CDR3 is made up of 17 amino acids. V was trimmed by 3 bases and J by 5 bases, leaving 19 bases between them. Worth noting for this clone: Its antigen is currently unknown.

Central memory, naive, regulatory and stem cell-like memory CD4+ cells were sorted by CD45RO/CCR7/CD25/CD127/CD95/CD27. Purity exceeding 95% was reached by all sorted populations. This rearrangement joins TRBV4-1 to TRBJ2-2, with a possible D match to TRBD2 (6 bases). The receptor comes from a man younger than 30 with type 1 diabetes. Sequencing was performed on naive CD4+ T cells from blood. The CDR3, as DNA: TGCGCCAGCAGCCATGGCCCCCGGGCGGGGTTTACCGGGGAGCTGTTTTTT. It yields the protein CASSHGPRAGFTGELFF.